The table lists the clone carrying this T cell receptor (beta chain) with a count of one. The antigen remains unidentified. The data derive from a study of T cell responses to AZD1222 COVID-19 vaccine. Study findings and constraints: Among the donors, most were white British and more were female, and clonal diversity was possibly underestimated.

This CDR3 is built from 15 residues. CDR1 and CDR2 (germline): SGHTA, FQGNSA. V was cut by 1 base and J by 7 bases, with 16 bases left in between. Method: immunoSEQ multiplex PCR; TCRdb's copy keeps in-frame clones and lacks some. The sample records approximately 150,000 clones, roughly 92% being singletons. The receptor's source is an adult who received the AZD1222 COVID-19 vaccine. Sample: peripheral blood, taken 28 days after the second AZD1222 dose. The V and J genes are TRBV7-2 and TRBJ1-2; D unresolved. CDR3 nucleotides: TGTGCCAGCAGCTTAGTTCCCCGGGCTTATGTTGGCTACACCTTC. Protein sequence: CASSLVPRAYVGYTF.